Here is one T cell receptor beta chain with its context. PCR employed 60 Vbeta and 13 Jbeta primers. Sequenced by immunoSEQ multiplex PCR; TCRdb stores in-frame clones only, minus some. The table includes 210,000 or so clones, around 88% detected once. The data originate from a study of cytomegalovirus exposure and HLA in healthy donors. Study as a whole: Within the Caucasian-associated ancestry cluster were roughly 81% of the roughly 380 genotyped donors.

Germline lookup yields CDR1 LNHDA and CDR2 SQIVND (reference sequence). CDR3 length: 18 amino acids. V was clipped by 5 bases and J by 6 bases, with 26 bases between them. Sequenced input: PBMCs. The rearrangement joins TRBV19 to TRBJ1-5; weak D call: TRBD1 (5 bases). The sequence was obtained from a woman aged 18-30 years in good health and CMV-seronegative. The CDR3 reads CASSVGIGYGGSSQPQHF. The DNA for the CDR3 is TGTGCCAGTAGTGTGGGAATCGGTTATGGGGGGTCCTCTCAGCCCCAGCATTTT.